This T cell receptor (beta chain) was recorded in a study of shared clonotypes between healthy human individuals. Findings and limits, study-wide: It was observed that roughly 4.8% of naive CD4 clonotypes were shared across several donors.

This clone was observed once. Its target is not known. Germline CDR1 and CDR2: MNHNS and SASEGT. V lost 0 bases to trimming and J lost 2 bases, with 8 bases between them. This CDR3 has 14 residues. The data were produced by immunoSEQ multiplex PCR, yet TCRdb's version contains in-frame clones alone and is incomplete. The table lists 2,500,000 or so clones, roughly 92% of them singletons. What was sequenced was naive CD4+ T cells sorted from blood. Subset reported: CD45RA+ positively selected. The receptor comes from a man younger than 35 in good health. This rearrangement joins TRBV6-1 to TRBJ2-7; no clear D gene. The CDR3 spells CASSEALATYEQYF. The CDR3 DNA reads as TGTGCCAGCAGTGAAGCGCTCGCGACCTACGAGCAGTACTTC.